What follows are 7 T cell receptor beta chains derived from one specimen sequenced in a study of T cells after yellow fever vaccination. TCRdb itself ran the 5' RACE reads through MiXCR, one entry per CDR3 protein. The sample yields around 300,000 distinct CDR3 sequences, around 4.3% seen once. This specimen was PBMCs, taken 15 days after the yellow fever booster vaccination. These receptors all stem from a man aged 18-30 years who received the YFV17D yellow fever vaccine.

This clonotype appeared many times. This chain uses TRBV6-6 with TRBJ2-4; TRBD2 is a possible D gene (7 bases). The CDR3 has 15 residues. Germline lookup yields CDR1 MNHNY and CDR2 SVGAGI (reference sequence). Trimming left V 2 bases short and J 3 bases short, with 11 bases between. CDR3 region: CASSYGGGGKNIQYF. CDR3 sequence (DNA): TGTGCCAGCAGTTACGGGGGAGGGGGCAAAAACATTCAGTACTTC.

There are a few counts of this clonotype. The rearrangement uses TRBV12-3 or TRBV12-4 and TRBJ1-5; possible D gene TRBD1, 6 bases. Trimming shortened V by 5 bases and J by 6 bases, and 20 bases separated the two germline ends. The CDR3 totals 16 residues. In DNA, the CDR3 is TGTGCCAGCAGTCCCCCGGGGGGCTTAGGGAGTCAGCCCCAGCATTTT. This codes for CASSPPGGLGSQPQHF.

At least ten counts were recorded for this clonotype. The V and J genes are TRBV25-1 and TRBJ2-2; D perhaps matches TRBD2 (5 bases). The CDR3 sequence is 15 residues long. Trimming stripped 3 bases from V and 5 bases from J, with 13 bases between. Germline V lookup: CDR1 MGHDK, CDR2 SYGVNS. The CDR3 reads CASSDGVGGTGELFF. CDR3 nucleotides: TGTGCCAGCAGTGATGGAGTAGGAGGTACCGGGGAGCTGTTTTTT. Looking up the rest from reference TRBV25-1 and TRBJ2-2 gives the full variable domain: EADIYQTPRYLVIGTGKKITLECSQTMGHDKMYWYQQDPGMELHLIHYSYGVNSTEKGDLSSESTVSRIRTEHFPLTLESARPSHTSQYLCASSDGVGGTGELFFGEGSRLTVL.

V gene TRBV18 combines with J gene TRBJ2-5; D tentatively fits TRBD1 or TRBD2 (5 bases each). V was shortened by 4 bases and J by 2 bases, with 17 bases between the two germline ends. The CDR3 is 16 residues long. Germline lookup yields CDR1 KGHSH and CDR2 LQKENI. DNA for the CDR3: TGTGCCAGCTCACTTCTGGGGGACCAAGTACAAGAGACCCAGTACTTC. Translated: CASSLLGDQVQETQYF.

The chain recombines TRBV6-1 with TRBJ2-3, with TRBD2 identical over 8 bases. Per the germline V gene, CDR1 is MNHNS and CDR2 is SASEGT. This CDR3 is built from 18 residues. J was trimmed by 3 bases and V by 6 bases; bases with no gene match: 17. This CDR3 reads CASSPLMGGGGSTDTQYF. The CDR3 region has the DNA TGTGCCAGCAGCCCCCTGATGGGTGGCGGGGGGTCTACAGATACGCAGTATTTT.

This clonotype was detected many times. The rearrangement joins TRBV7-6 to TRBJ2-1, with TRBD2 identical over 9 bases. Germline assignment: CDR1 SGHVS and CDR2 FNYEAQ. V gave up 0 bases and J gave up 3 bases; unmatched junction bases: 3. CDR3 length: 16 residues. The CDR3 loop is CASSLAAGGHYNEQFF. CDR3 DNA: TGTGCCAGCAGCTTAGCAGCGGGGGGCCACTACAATGAGCAGTTCTTC.

Many counts were recorded for this clonotype. J is TRBJ1-1 and V is TRBV6-2 or TRBV6-3, with a tentative D call TRBD1 (6 bases). V gave up 6 bases and J gave up 4 bases, with 24 bases separating them. CDR1 is MNHEY, CDR2 SVGEGT, per germline. The CDR3 runs 17 residues. The CDR3 reads CASSSLARGGRGTEAFF. The CDR3 coding sequence is TGTGCCAGCAGCTCCCTTGCGCGAGGGGGAAGGGGCACTGAAGCTTTCTTT.